Many counts were recorded for the clone carrying this T cell receptor beta chain. The antigen is undetermined. TCRdb redid the calling of the multiplex PCR reads with MiXCR, one entry per CDR3 protein. The sample records roughly 80,000 distinct CDR3 sequences, about 21% being singletons. The lymph nodes were axillary draining lymph nodes from breast cancer patients. This CDR3 has 12 amino acids. V lost 10 bases and J 6 bases, leaving 16 bases between the germline ends. Germline loops: CDR1 MDHEN, CDR2 SYDVKM. This record comes from a study of breast tumors, draining lymph nodes, adjacent tissues. Broader study findings: Tumor TCR diversity was below lymph nodes but above nontumor tissue.

The specimen sequenced was axillary lymph node tissue. The chain recombines TRBV28 with TRBJ2-7; D may be TRBD2 (6 bases). This clonotype was sampled from a female donor with breast cancer. Some clones in this sample may be carry-over from other donors' samples. The CDR3 loop reads CATTGGSLEQYF. The CDR3 DNA is TGTGCCACTACAGGAGGGTCCCTCGAGCAGTACTTC.